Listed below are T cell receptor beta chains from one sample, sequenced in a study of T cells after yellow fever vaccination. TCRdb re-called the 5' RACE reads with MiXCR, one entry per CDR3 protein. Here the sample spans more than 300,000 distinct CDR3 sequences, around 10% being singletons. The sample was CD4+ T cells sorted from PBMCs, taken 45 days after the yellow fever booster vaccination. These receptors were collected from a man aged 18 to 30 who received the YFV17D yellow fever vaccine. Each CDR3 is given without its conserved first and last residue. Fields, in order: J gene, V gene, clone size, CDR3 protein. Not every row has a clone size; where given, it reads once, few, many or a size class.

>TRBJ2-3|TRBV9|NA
ASSVSLTSGKYTDTQY
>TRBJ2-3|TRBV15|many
ATRAGRTDTQY
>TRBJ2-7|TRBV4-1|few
ASSQRQGGPYEQY
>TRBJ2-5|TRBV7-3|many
ASSGAGGETQY
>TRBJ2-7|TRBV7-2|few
ASSPPGRRVPHEQY
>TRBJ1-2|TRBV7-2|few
ASSNRDYGYT
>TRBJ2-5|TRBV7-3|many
ASSPSGGGGTQY
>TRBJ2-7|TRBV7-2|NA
ASSPGQYSYEQY
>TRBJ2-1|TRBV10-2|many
ASSAASSYNEQF
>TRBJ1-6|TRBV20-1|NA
SARVGGRNSPLH
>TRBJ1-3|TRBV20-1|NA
SALLWSRDKDTIY
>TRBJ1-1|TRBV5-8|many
ASSLIPGTEAF
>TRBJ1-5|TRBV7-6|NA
ASSSRDRSPLYSNQPQH
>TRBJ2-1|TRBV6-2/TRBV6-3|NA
ASSEQASYNEQF
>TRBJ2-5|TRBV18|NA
ASSQRGTGEETQY
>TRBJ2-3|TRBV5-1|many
ASSFPTDTQY